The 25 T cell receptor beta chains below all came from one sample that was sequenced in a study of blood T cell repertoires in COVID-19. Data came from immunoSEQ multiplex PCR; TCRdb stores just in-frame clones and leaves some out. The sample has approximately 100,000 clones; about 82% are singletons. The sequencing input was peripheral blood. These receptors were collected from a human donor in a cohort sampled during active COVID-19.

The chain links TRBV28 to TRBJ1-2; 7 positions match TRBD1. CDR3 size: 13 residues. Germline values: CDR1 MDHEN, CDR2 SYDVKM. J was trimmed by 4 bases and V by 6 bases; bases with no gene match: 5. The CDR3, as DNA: TGTGCCAGCAGATCCGGGACAGCCTATGGCTACACCTTC. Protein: CASRSGTAYGYTF.

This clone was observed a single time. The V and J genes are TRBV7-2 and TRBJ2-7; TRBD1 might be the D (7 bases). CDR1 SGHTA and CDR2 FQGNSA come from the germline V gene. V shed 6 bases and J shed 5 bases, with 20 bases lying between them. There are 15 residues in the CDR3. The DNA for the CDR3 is TGTGCCAGCAGAGGCACCCAGGGGGGTCGGAACGAGCAGTACTTC. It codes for CASRGTQGGRNEQYF.

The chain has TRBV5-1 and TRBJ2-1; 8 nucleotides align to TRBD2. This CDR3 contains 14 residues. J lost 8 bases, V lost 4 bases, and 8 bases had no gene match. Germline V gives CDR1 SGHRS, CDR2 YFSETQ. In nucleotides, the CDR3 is TGCGCCAGCAGCCACGGGGGGGCCGGGGATGAGCAGTTCTTC. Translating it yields CASSHGGAGDEQFF.

For the CDR3, the DNA is TGTGCCAGCAGTCTACTACAGGGGACTGGAAACACCATATATTTT. As protein: CASSLLQGTGNTIYF. The chain combines TRBV28 with TRBJ1-3; TRBD1 matches at 7 bases. The CDR3 length is 15 residues. Germline assignment: CDR1 MDHEN and CDR2 SYDVKM. The V and J ends lost 5 bases and 2 bases, in that order; junction bases with no gene match: 6. The variable domain in full, with the rest retrieved from reference TRBV28 and TRBJ1-3, is DVKVTQSSRYLVKRTGEKVFLECVQDMDHENMFWYRQDPGLGLRLIYFSYDVKMKEKGDIPEGYSVSREKKERFSLILESASTNQTSMYLCASSLLQGTGNTIYFGEGSWLTVV.

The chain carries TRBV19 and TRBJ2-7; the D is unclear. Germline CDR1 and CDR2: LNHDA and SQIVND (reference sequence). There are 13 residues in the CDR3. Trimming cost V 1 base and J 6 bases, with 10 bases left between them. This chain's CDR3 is CASSIVAVGEQYF. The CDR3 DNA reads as TGTGCCAGTAGTATAGTGGCGGTCGGCGAGCAGTACTTC.

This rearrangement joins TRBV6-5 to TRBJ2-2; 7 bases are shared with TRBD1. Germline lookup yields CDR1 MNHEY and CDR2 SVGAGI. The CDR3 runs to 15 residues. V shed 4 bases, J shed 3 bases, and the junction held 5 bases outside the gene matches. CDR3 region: CASSSRQGHTGELFF. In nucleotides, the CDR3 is TGTGCCAGCAGTTCGAGACAGGGTCACACCGGGGAGCTGTTTTTT.

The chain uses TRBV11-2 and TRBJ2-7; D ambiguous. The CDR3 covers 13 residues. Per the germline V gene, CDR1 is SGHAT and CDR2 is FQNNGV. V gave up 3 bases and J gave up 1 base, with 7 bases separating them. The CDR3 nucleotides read TGTGCCAGCAGCTTCCTAGGTTCCTACGAGCAGTACTTC. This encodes CASSFLGSYEQYF.

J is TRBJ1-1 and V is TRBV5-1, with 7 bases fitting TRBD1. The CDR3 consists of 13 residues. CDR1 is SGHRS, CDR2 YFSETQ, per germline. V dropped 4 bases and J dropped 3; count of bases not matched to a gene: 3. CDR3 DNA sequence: TGCGCCAGCAGCGAGGGGACAGACACTGAAGCTTTCTTT. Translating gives CASSEGTDTEAFF.

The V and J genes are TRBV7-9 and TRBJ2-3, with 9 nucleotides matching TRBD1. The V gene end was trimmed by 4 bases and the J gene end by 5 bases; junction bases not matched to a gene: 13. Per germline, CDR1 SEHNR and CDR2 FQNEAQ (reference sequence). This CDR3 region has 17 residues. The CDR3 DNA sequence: TGTGCCAGCAGCTCCCCGGGGGACAGGGTGTATTTAGATACGCAGTATTTT. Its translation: CASSSPGDRVYLDTQYF.

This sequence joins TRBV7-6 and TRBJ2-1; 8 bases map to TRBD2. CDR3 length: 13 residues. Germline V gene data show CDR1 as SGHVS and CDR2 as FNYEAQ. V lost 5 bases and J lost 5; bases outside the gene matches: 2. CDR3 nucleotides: TGTGCCAGCAGCGACGGGAGGGACAATGAGCAGTTCTTC. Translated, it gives CASSDGRDNEQFF.

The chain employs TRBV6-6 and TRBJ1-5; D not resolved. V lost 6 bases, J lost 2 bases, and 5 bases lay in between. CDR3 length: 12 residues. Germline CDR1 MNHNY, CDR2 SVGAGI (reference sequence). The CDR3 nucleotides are TGTGCCAGCAGCCCAGGCAATCAGCCCCAGCATTTT. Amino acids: CASSPGNQPQHF.

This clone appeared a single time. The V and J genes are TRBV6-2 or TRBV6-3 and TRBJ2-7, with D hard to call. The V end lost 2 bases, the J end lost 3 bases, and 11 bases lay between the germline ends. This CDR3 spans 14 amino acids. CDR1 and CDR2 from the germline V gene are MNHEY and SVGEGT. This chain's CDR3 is CASSYGFTRYEQYF. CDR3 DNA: TGTGCCAGCAGTTACGGTTTTACGCGCTACGAGCAGTACTTC.

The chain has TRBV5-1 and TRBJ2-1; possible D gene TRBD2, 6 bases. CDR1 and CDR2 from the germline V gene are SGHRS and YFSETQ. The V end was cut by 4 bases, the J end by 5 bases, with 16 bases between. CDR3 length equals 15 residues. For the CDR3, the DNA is TGCGCCAGCAGCCCGGGACTCCTTTCCAACAATGAGCAGTTCTTC. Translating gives CASSPGLLSNNEQFF.

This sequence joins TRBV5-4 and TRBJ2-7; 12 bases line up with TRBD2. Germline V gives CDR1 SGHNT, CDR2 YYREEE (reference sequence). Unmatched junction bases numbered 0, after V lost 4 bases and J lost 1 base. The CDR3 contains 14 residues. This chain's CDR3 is CASSGLAGSYEQYF. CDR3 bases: TGTGCCAGCAGCGGACTAGCGGGATCCTACGAGCAGTACTTC.

The CDR3 protein is CASSRGISNTGELFF. For the CDR3, the DNA is TGTGCCAGCAGCAGAGGAATCTCGAACACCGGGGAGCTGTTTTTT. The genes are TRBV4-2 and TRBJ2-2, with unresolved D. Between the trimmed V and J ends, which lost 5 bases and 0 bases, there was a span of 10 bases. Germline values: CDR1 LGHNA, CDR2 YNFKEQ. CDR3 length equals 15 residues.

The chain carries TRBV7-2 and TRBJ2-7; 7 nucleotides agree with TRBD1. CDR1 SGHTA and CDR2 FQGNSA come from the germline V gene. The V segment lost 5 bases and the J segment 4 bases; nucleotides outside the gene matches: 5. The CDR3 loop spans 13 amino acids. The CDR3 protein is CASSVSGQYEQYF. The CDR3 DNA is TGTGCCAGCAGCGTCTCGGGACAGTACGAGCAGTACTTC.

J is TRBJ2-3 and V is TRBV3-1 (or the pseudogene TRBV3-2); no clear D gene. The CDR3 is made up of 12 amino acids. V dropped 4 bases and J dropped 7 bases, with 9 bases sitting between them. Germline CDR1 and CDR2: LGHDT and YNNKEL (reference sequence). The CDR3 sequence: CASSPSGYTQYF. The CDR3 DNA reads TGTGCCAGCAGCCCCTCCGGGTATACGCAGTATTTT.

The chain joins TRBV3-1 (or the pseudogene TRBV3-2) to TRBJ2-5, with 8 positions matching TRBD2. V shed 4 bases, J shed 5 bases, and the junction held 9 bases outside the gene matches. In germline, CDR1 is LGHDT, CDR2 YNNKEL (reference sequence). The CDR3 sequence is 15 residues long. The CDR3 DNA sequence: TGTGCCAGCAGCCCCTTCCTGACTAGCGCGGAGACCCAGTACTTC. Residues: CASSPFLTSAETQYF.

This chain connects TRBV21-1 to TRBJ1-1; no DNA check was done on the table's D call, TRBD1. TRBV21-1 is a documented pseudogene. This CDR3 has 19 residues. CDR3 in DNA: TGTGCCAGCTTAAACCTGATACAGGAGAACTTTAAAATGAACACTGAAGCTTTCTTT. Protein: CASLNLIQENFKMNTEAFF.

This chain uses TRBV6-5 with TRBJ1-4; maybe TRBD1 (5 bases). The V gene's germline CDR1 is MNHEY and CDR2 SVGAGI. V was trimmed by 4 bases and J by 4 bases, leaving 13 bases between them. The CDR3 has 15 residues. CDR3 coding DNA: TGTGCCAGCAGTTCTCGGGGGGGTGTTAATGAAAAACTGTTTTTT. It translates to CASSSRGGVNEKLFF.

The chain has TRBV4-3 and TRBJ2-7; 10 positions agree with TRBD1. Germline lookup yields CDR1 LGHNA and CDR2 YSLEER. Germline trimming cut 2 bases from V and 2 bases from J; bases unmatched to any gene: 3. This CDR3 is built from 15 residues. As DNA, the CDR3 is TGCGCCAGCAGCCAAACGGACAGGGGGGCCTACGAGCAGTACTTC. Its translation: CASSQTDRGAYEQYF.

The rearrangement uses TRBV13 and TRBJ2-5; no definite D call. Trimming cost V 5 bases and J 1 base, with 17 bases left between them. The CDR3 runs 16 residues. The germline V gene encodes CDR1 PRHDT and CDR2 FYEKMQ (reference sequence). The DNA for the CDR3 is TGTGCCAGCAGCCGCTCCCCCGCGGTTGCCCAAGAGACCCAGTACTTC. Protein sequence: CASSRSPAVAQETQYF.

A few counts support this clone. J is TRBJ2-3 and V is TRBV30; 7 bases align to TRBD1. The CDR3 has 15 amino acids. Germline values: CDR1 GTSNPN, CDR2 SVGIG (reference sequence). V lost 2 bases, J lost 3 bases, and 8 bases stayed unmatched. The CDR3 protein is CAWSSRDSFTDTQYF. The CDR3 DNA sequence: TGTGCCTGGAGTTCCCGGGACAGCTTTACAGATACGCAGTATTTT.

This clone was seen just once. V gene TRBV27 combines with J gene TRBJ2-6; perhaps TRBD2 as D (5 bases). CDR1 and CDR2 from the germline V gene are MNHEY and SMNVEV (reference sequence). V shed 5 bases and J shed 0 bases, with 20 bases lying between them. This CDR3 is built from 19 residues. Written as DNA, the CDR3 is TGTGCCAGCAGTCCCAAAGGATACCCGGGAAGCTCTGGGGCCAACGTCCTGACTTTC. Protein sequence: CASSPKGYPGSSGANVLTF.

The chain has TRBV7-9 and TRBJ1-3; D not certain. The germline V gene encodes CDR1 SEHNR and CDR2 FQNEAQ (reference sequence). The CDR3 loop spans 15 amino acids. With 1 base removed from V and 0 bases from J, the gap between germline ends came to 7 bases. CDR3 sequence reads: CASSLVEHSGNTIYF. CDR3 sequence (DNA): TGTGCCAGCAGCTTAGTTGAGCACTCTGGAAACACCATATATTTT.